This section outlines one TCR beta chain sequence together with its context. CDR3 size: 15 residues. In germline, CDR1 is SGHRS, CDR2 YFSETQ. The record originates from a study of monozygotic twins with inflammatory bowel disease. TCRdb re-called the 5' RACE reads; one entry per CDR3 protein, DNA not given. In total, the table holds some 450,000 distinct CDR3 sequences. This chain uses TRBV5-1 with TRBJ2-7; with no DNA, the TCRdb D assignment of TRBD1 cannot be verified. Sequencing used blood. The source is a human donor with ulcerative colitis or Crohn's disease, or a healthy co-twin of an affected twin (not recorded which). The CDR3: CASSLMGQGDDEQYF.